This T cell receptor (beta chain) was documented in a study of OX40 agonist ivuxolimab in advanced cancers. As for the study in general: Clinicians treated patients with ivuxolimab, an agonistic anti-OX40 (CD134) antibody.

Study outcomes and limitations: Expanded peripheral T cell antigen specificity was not determined. At doses 0.1 to 3.0 mg/kg, CD4+ and CD8+ clones expanded. In CD8+ T cells, expanded clones were on average more numerous than in CD4+.

This clone was detected only once. Its specificity is unknown. TCRdb keeps only in-frame clones here, not all; method: immunoSEQ multiplex PCR. Here the sample spans 15,000 to 20,000 clones, approximately 85% being singletons. The V gene's germline CDR1 is GTSNPN and CDR2 SVGIG (reference sequence). The ends lost 8 bases at V and 2 bases at J; junction bases unmatched: 4. CDR3 size: 12 residues. This receptor was obtained from an adult with an advanced solid tumor such as melanoma, head and neck, liver or kidney cancer. The sequencing used CD4+ or CD8+ T cells sorted from blood, collected in a trial of the OX40 agonist ivuxolimab. The rearrangement uses TRBV30 and TRBJ2-7; 9 bases align to TRBD2. The CDR3 spells CAGSGGTYEQYF. CDR3 bases: TGTGCCGGCAGCGGGGGGACCTACGAGCAGTACTTC.